One and the same sample provided the 6 T cell receptor beta chains below, sequenced in a study of CD4+ T cells in melanoma. Method: immunoSEQ multiplex PCR; TCRdb's copy keeps in-frame clones and lacks some. The profile shows 52,000 or so clones, roughly 69% of them singletons. The sequenced material came from tumor tissue. These receptors all stem from a human donor with melanoma.

The V call is TRBV7-3, the J call TRBJ2-2; D may be TRBD2 (7 bases). Trimming shortened V by 0 bases and J by 4 bases, and 15 bases separated the two germline ends. Per the germline V gene, CDR1 is SGHTA and CDR2 is FQGTGA. This CDR3 contains 17 residues. The CDR3 region has the DNA TGTGCCAGCAGCTTAACCCCGGGGGGCGGGTTCACCGGGGAGCTGTTTTTT. Encoded protein: CASSLTPGGGFTGELFF.

The chain employs TRBV5-6 and TRBJ1-2; D gene unclear. Germline CDR1 SGHDT, CDR2 YYEEEE. This CDR3 has 14 residues. Trimming pared 4 bases from V and 7 bases from J, leaving 17 bases between. CDR3 amino acids: CASSPYRSFGGYTF. In DNA, the CDR3 is TGTGCCAGCAGCCCGTATAGGTCATTCGGTGGCTACACCTTC.

The V and J genes are TRBV7-8 and TRBJ2-7, with D perhaps matching TRBD2 (6 bases). From germline, CDR1 is SGHVS and CDR2 FQNEAQ. Deletions cut 0 bases from V and 5 bases from J, with 11 bases between. The CDR3 sequence is 14 residues long. The CDR3 here is CASSLAEGGNEQYF. The CDR3, as DNA: TGTGCCAGCAGCTTAGCGGAGGGCGGCAACGAGCAGTACTTC.

The rearrangement links TRBV27 to TRBJ1-2; no reliable D call. V lost 7 bases and J lost 1, with 10 bases in between. In germline, CDR1 is MNHEY, CDR2 SMNVEV (reference sequence). This CDR3 spans 13 amino acids. CDR3 sequence: CASIFAVNYGYTF. In nucleotides, the CDR3 is TGTGCCAGCATTTTTGCAGTTAACTATGGCTACACCTTC.

The sample holds many counts of this clone. V is TRBV14 and J is TRBJ1-1; D unclear. Trimming removed 1 base from V and 4 bases from J, with 7 bases in between. The CDR3 is made up of 13 amino acids. Per the germline V gene, CDR1 is SGHDN and CDR2 is FVKESK. As DNA, the CDR3 is TGTGCCAGCAGCCAAGGGGTCTGCACTGAAGCTTTCTTT. Translation gives CASSQGVCTEAFF.

The chain uses TRBV7-9 and TRBJ2-3, with TRBD1 matching over 8 bases. CDR1 and CDR2 (germline): SEHNR, FQNEAQ (reference sequence). This CDR3 spans 13 amino acids. Trimming took 5 bases from V and 4 from J; bases not matched to a gene: 2. Here the CDR3 DNA reads TGTGCCAGCAGCCAGGGGGCGGCAGATACGCAGTATTTT. Encoded protein: CASSQGAADTQYF.